A single sample is the source of the 25 T cell receptor beta chains below, sequenced in a study of blood T cells in healthy people across ages. A second PCR, run for about 7 to 11 cycles, used a sample-barcoded 5' primer plus a J-beta primer mix. TCRdb analysed the 5' RACE reads with MiXCR anew, one entry per CDR3 protein. The table records 500,000 to 650,000 distinct CDR3 sequences, 27% of them present only once. This same sample was also part of a study on T cells of mothers and their children.

The specimen was blood. These receptors all come from a boy aged 2 to 10 in good health.

The chain couples TRBV6-1 to TRBJ1-3; D uncertain. CDR3 size: 15 residues. V dropped 3 bases and J dropped 3 bases, with 12 bases sitting between them. Germline values: CDR1 MNHNS, CDR2 SASEGT. CDR3 sequence (DNA): TGTGCCAGCAGTGATTCCCCCGAAGGTGGAAACACCATATATTTT. Translating gives CASSDSPEGGNTIYF.

The chain couples TRBV20-1 to TRBJ2-1; 8 bases line up with TRBD1. The DNA end is more similar to TRBJ2-5, so the J call may be wrong. CDR1 and CDR2 from the germline V gene are DFQATT and SNEGSKA (reference sequence). The CDR3 runs to 14 residues. For the CDR3, the DNA is TGCAGTGCTAGAGAGACAAACAGGGGGTGGACCCAGTACTTC. This gives the protein CSARETNRGWTQYF.

The genes are TRBV4-1 and TRBJ1-2, with a possible D match to TRBD1 (6 bases). This CDR3 region has 14 residues. Germline V lookup: CDR1 MGHRA, CDR2 YSYEKL. Trimming left V 2 bases short and J 4 bases short, with 11 bases between. The CDR3: CASSQQTGPYGYTF. CDR3 nucleotides: TGCGCCAGCAGCCAACAAACAGGGCCCTATGGCTACACCTTC.

The V gene is TRBV21-1, the J gene TRBJ2-7; the table's D call TRBD1 went unverified against the DNA. TRBV21-1 is a pseudogene segment. The length of the CDR3 is 18 residues. The CDR3, as DNA: TGTGCCAGCAGCGCCCCGGATAGGCCTACCACCGGGTCCTACGAGCAGTACTTC. This translates into CASSAPDRPTTGSYEQYF.

The CDR3 protein is CASTGNTEAFF. The CDR3 bases are TGTGCCAGCACGGGGAACACTGAAGCTTTCTTT. The rearrangement links TRBV12-3 or TRBV12-4 to TRBJ1-1; D unresolved. CDR3 length equals 11 residues. Trimming removed 7 bases at V and 1 base at J, with 4 bases between.

This clonotype has only a few counts. The chain recombines TRBV6-1 with TRBJ1-1; TRBD1 is a possible D gene (6 bases). The CDR3 loop spans 12 amino acids. Germline V CDR1 and CDR2: MNHNS, SASEGT. Trimming took 6 bases from V and 3 from J, leaving 8 bases between them. This CDR3 is CASRDRYTEAFF. The CDR3 DNA reads TGTGCCAGCAGAGACAGGTACACTGAAGCTTTCTTT.

The chain is built from TRBV27 and TRBJ2-7; D gene ambiguous. The germline V gene has CDR1 MNHEY and CDR2 SMNVEV (reference sequence). This CDR3 is built from 14 residues. Trimming took off 6 bases at V and 3 bases at J, with 15 bases between the two ends. The CDR3 loop reads CASSRTQRLYEQYF. In DNA, the CDR3 is TGTGCCAGCAGCCGGACCCAGAGACTCTACGAGCAGTACTTC.

The chain carries TRBV6-5 and TRBJ2-5; TRBD2 agrees at 9 bases. Germline trimming cut 2 bases from V and 1 base from J; bases unmatched to any gene: 11. The CDR3 loop spans 18 amino acids. Germline assignment: CDR1 MNHEY and CDR2 SVGAGI. The CDR3 spells CASSYRKARLAAQETQYF. The CDR3 DNA is TGTGCCAGCAGTTACAGGAAAGCCCGACTAGCGGCCCAAGAGACCCAGTACTTC.

J is TRBJ2-5 and V is TRBV7-9; 10 bases are a match to TRBD1. The DNA end favors TRBJ2-7, so the J call may be wrong. The CDR3 is made up of 16 amino acids. Germline-derived CDR1 and CDR2 are SEHNR and FQNEAQ (reference sequence). CDR3 coding DNA: TGTGCCAGCAGCTTCTCATCGACAGGGGGCTTTTACGAGCAGTACTTC. Its translation: CASSFSSTGGFYEQYF.

This clonotype was counted between two and nine times. The chain recombines TRBV9 with TRBJ1-2; perhaps TRBD1 as D (5 bases). The CDR3 is 15 residues long. Germline V gene sequence: CDR1 SGDLS, CDR2 YYNGEE. Trimming stripped 7 bases from V and 6 bases from J, with 22 bases between. The CDR3 sequence: CASALDTGGVDGYTF. The CDR3 DNA reads TGTGCCAGCGCCTTGGACACCGGGGGTGTGGATGGCTACACCTTC.

The chain employs TRBV2 and TRBJ2-6, with 10 bases aligning to TRBD1. The CDR3 has 16 amino acids. The germline V gene encodes CDR1 SNHLY and CDR2 FYNNEI. V lost 10 bases to trimming and J lost 0 bases; unmatched junction nucleotides: 6. CDR3: CATMGDRGSGANVLTF. CDR3 nucleotide sequence: TGTGCCACCATGGGGGACAGGGGCTCTGGGGCCAACGTCCTGACTTTC.

This clonotype was counted a few times. The CDR3 protein is CASSLYPGQAGETQYF. CDR3 sequence (DNA): TGTGCCAGCAGTTTATATCCGGGACAGGCAGGAGAGACCCAGTACTTC. V usage is TRBV6-5 and J usage is TRBJ2-5; TRBD1 matches at 8 bases. This CDR3 has 16 amino acids. Germline CDR1 is MNHEY and CDR2 is SVGAGI. The V gene end was trimmed by 4 bases and the J gene end by 4 bases; junction bases not matched to a gene: 11.

The rearrangement joins TRBV7-2 to TRBJ2-2; 10 bases line up with TRBD2. J gave up 6 bases and V 2 bases, and 9 bases lay outside the gene matches. The CDR3 totals 17 residues. CDR1 is SGHTA and CDR2 is FQGNSA in the germline V gene. CDR3 coding DNA: TGTGCCAGCAGCTTAATGATTCGACTAGCGGGTGCCGGGGAGCTGTTTTTT. This gives the protein CASSLMIRLAGAGELFF.

As regards this clonotype: One end of the junction is discordant with germline, which a read error may explain. The V and J genes are TRBV7-6 and TRBJ2-4, with TRBD2 matching over 8 bases. The CDR3 length is 17 residues. The germline V gene encodes CDR1 SGHVS and CDR2 FNYEAQ. CDR3 region: CTSSLGTGREPKNIQYF. CDR3 coding DNA: TGTACCAGCAGCTTAGGAACCGGGAGGGAGCCCAAAAACATTCAGTACTTC.

This chain uses TRBV12-5 with TRBJ2-2; TRBD1 agrees at 10 bases. The CDR3 is 17 residues long. Per the germline V gene, CDR1 is LGHNT and CDR2 is FRNRAP. Trimming cost V 2 bases and J 2 bases; bases outside gene matches: 5. The CDR3 here is CASGLQDRGPNTGELFF. The CDR3 coding sequence is TGTGCTAGTGGTTTGCAAGACAGGGGGCCCAACACCGGGGAGCTGTTTTTT. Full variable domain (remainder filled in from reference TRBV12-5 and TRBJ2-2): DARVTQTPRHKVTEMGQEVTMRCQPILGHNTVFWYRQTMMQGLELLAYFRNRAPLDDSGMPKDRFSAEMPDATLATLKIQPSEPRDSAVYFCASGLQDRGPNTGELFFGEGSRLTVL.

This clonotype has only a few counts. This chain links TRBV29-1 with TRBJ2-1; D is perhaps TRBD2 (5 bases). V was cut by 0 bases and J by 12 bases, with 12 bases left in between. CDR3 size: 12 residues. Looked up from germline, CDR1 is SQVTM and CDR2 is ANQGSEA. For the CDR3, the DNA is TGCAGCGTTGAAGACGGGGTTGTCGGGCAGTTCTTC. Encoded protein: CSVEDGVVGQFF.

The chain couples TRBV15 to TRBJ2-5, with a possible D match to TRBD1 (5 bases). The V gene lost 4 bases and the J gene lost 4 bases, with 10 bases spanning the gap. The CDR3 extends over 13 amino acids. Germline loops: CDR1 LNHNV, CDR2 YYDKDF (reference sequence). The chain's CDR3 is CATSIGQGETQYF. For the CDR3, the DNA is TGTGCCACCAGCATTGGTCAGGGAGAGACCCAGTACTTC.

The chain employs TRBV20-1 and TRBJ2-1; unclear D gene. This CDR3 is 12 amino acids long. Germline-derived CDR1 and CDR2 are DFQATT and SNEGSKA (reference sequence). Trimming shortened V by 7 bases and J by 4 bases, and 11 bases separated the two germline ends. This CDR3 reads CSVTTAYNEQFF. CDR3 DNA: TGCAGTGTGACCACGGCGTACAATGAGCAGTTCTTC.

The rearrangement links TRBV20-1 to TRBJ2-5, with TRBD1 matching over 8 bases. The CDR3 is made up of 16 amino acids. The V and J ends lost 0 bases and 5 bases, in that order; junction bases with no gene match: 11. Germline values: CDR1 DFQATT, CDR2 SNEGSKA (reference sequence). This chain's CDR3 is CSARDYGPGGRETQYF. CDR3 nucleotide sequence: TGCAGTGCTAGAGATTATGGGCCAGGGGGCCGGGAGACCCAGTACTTC.

This clonotype was detected a few times. V is TRBV3-1 and J is TRBJ2-5, with D hard to call. The J call may be in error: the DNA end matches TRBJ2-1 better. This CDR3 is 12 amino acids long. Germline V gene lookup returns CDR1 LGHDT and CDR2 YNNKEL (reference sequence). CDR3 protein: CASSPHLTEQFF. CDR3 in DNA: TGTGCCAGCAGCCCCCACCTTACGGAGCAGTTCTTC.

The CDR3 coding sequence is TGTGCCACCAGTCACGCGGGGATCAGCACCGGGGAGCTGTTTTTT. This sequence encodes CATSHAGISTGELFF. V usage is TRBV24-1 and J usage is TRBJ2-2; a possible D gene is TRBD2 (6 bases). Deletions cut 6 bases from V and 4 bases from J, with 14 bases between. This CDR3 has 15 residues. The germline V gene has CDR1 KGHDR and CDR2 SFDVKD.

V and J are TRBV4-3 and TRBJ2-3, with D perhaps TRBD1 (5 bases). Germline V gene lookup returns CDR1 LGHNA and CDR2 YSLEER. The V and J ends lost 0 bases and 0 bases respectively, with 10 bases between them. This CDR3 has 16 amino acids. CDR3 DNA sequence: TGCGCCAGCAGCCAAGACACAGGACATAGCACAGATACGCAGTATTTT. Translated: CASSQDTGHSTDTQYF.

The chain carries TRBV29-1 and TRBJ2-3; 8 nucleotides align to TRBD2. The CDR3 covers 16 residues. CDR1 is SQVTM, CDR2 ANQGSEA, per germline. The V and J ends lost 2 bases and 7 bases, in that order; junction bases with no gene match: 14. The CDR3 DNA reads as TGCAGCGTTGAACTATTAAGGAGCGGGGGCGCGTATACGCAGTATTTT. Residues: CSVELLRSGGAYTQYF.

V is TRBV5-1 and J is TRBJ2-5; 8 positions agree with TRBD2. The CDR3 extends over 14 amino acids. The junction had 5 bases not matched to a gene; V was cut back by 2 bases and J by 5 bases. In germline, CDR1 is SGHRS, CDR2 YFSETQ. DNA of the CDR3: TGCGCCAGCAGCTTAGCGGGAGATAGGGAGACCCAGTACTTC. This codes for CASSLAGDRETQYF.

This clonotype was seen once. The rearrangement uses TRBV5-5 and TRBJ2-5, with 11 nucleotides matching TRBD1. The CDR3 contains 16 residues. Germline trimming cut 1 base from V and 4 bases from J; bases unmatched to any gene: 6. Germline V CDR1 and CDR2: SGHKS, YYEKEE (reference sequence). CDR3 nucleotide sequence: TGTGCCAGCAGCTTGTCCGGGGACAGGGGGATAGAGACCCAGTACTTC. Protein: CASSLSGDRGIETQYF.